A selection of T cell receptor beta chains follows, all from one sample in a study of T cell responses to AZD1222 COVID-19 vaccine. Profiling relied on immunoSEQ multiplex PCR, and the TCRdb table lists in-frame clones only, not all of them. The sample holds around 180,000 clones, more than 70% seen once. Sequences were derived from peripheral blood, sampled 28 days after the second AZD1222 dose. The receptors originated from an adult who received the AZD1222 COVID-19 vaccine. Each CDR3 is given with its conserved first and last residue. A D gene is named only where the DNA matches it firmly. Expanded clones are given a class, and other clones once, few, many or no size at all.

j_gene,abundance,v_gene,d_gene,CDR3nt,CDR3aa
TRBJ2-2,-,TRBV30,-,TGTGCCTGGAGTGTTATGGCGAACACCGGGGAGCTGTTTTTT,CAWSVMANTGELFF
TRBJ1-3,-,TRBV5-4,TRBD1,TGTGCCAGCAGCTTGGATAGCAGGGGGAAAGGAAACACCATATATTTT,CASSLDSRGKGNTIYF
TRBJ2-5,-,TRBV5-4,-,TGTGCCAGCAGCTCCACCGGGAAAGAGACCCAGTACTTC,CASSSTGKETQYF
TRBJ2-7,-,TRBV19,TRBD2,TGTGCCAGTAGTCCTAGCGGGAGGGCCTTATACGAGCAGTACTTC,CASSPSGRALYEQYF
TRBJ1-1,-,TRBV9,-,TGTGCCAGCAGCGTTTCGGGTTCGGACACTGAAGCTTTCTTT,CASSVSGSDTEAFF
TRBJ1-6,-,TRBV28,-,TGTGCCAGCAGTTTTCGCAGGTTCGCGACGGATTCACCCCTCCACTTT,CASSFRRFATDSPLHF
TRBJ2-7,-,TRBV27,-,TGTGCCAGCAGTGTTCCAGGGGGGGCGGGTGAGCAGTACTTC,CASSVPGGAGEQYF
TRBJ2-3,-,TRBV7-2,TRBD2,TGTGCCAGCAGCCTGAAGCGGGAGAGGGCAGATACGCAGTATTTT,CASSLKRERADTQYF
TRBJ2-1,-,TRBV5-1,TRBD2,TGCGCCAGCAGGTCAACATCGGGGAGGGATGAGCAGTTCTTC,CASRSTSGRDEQFF
TRBJ1-5,-,TRBV28,-,TGTGCCAGCAGTGCCTTGACGATGGGTAGCAATCAGCCCCAGCATTTT,CASSALTMGSNQPQHF
TRBJ2-7,-,TRBV5-1,TRBD1,TGCGCCAGCAGCTTGGATGACAGGGGGCTGAACGAGCAGTACTTC,CASSLDDRGLNEQYF
TRBJ2-1,once,TRBV4-2,-,TGTGCCAGCAGCCAAGATGCCTCTAGCGTTAACTACAATGAGCAGTTCTTC,CASSQDASSVNYNEQFF
TRBJ1-4,-,TRBV6-5,TRBD1,TGTGCCAGCAGTTACCTCGGACAGGGGGGCGAAAAACTGTTTTTT,CASSYLGQGGEKLFF
TRBJ1-5,-,TRBV7-9,-,TGTGCCAGCAGCCCCAACCCTCAGGGGCCCCAGCATTTT,CASSPNPQGPQHF
TRBJ1-5,-,TRBV27,-,TGTGCCAGCAGTCCGACGGGGCTGAGCAATCAGCCCCAGCATTTT,CASSPTGLSNQPQHF
TRBJ2-7,-,TRBV5-1,-,TGCGCCAGCAGCTTGGCTCAACTAGGACATCGGCAGTACTTC,CASSLAQLGHRQYF
TRBJ2-1,-,TRBV9,TRBD2,TGTGCCAGCAGCGCCCGACTAGCGGGTTTTTCCTACAATGAGCAGTTCTTC,CASSARLAGFSYNEQFF
TRBJ2-7,few,TRBV18,-,TGTGCCAGCTCAGCCGTCCTGGACGAGCAGTACTTC,CASSAVLDEQYF
TRBJ2-5,-,TRBV7-8,TRBD2,TGTGCCAGCAACGGACTAGCGGGAATCCAAGAGACCCAGTACTTC,CASNGLAGIQETQYF
TRBJ2-5,-,TRBV7-2,TRBD2,TGTGCCAGCAGCTCCGCCGGGACTAGCGGTAAAGAGACCCAGTACTTC,CASSSAGTSGKETQYF
TRBJ2-3,few,TRBV5-6,-,TGTGCCAGCGGACTTGATACGCAGTATTTT,CASGLDTQYF
TRBJ2-5,-,TRBV7-2,-,TGTGCCAGCAGCTTAGCGCTCCAGGTCGAGACCCAGTACTTC,CASSLALQVETQYF
TRBJ1-5,once,TRBV19,TRBD1,TGTGCCAGTAGCGGGACAGTCAATCAGCCCCAGCATTTT,CASSGTVNQPQHF
TRBJ1-6,-,TRBV7-6,-,TGTGCCAGCAGCGGGACCGAGTATAATTCACCCCTCCACTTT,CASSGTEYNSPLHF
TRBJ2-1,-,TRBV24-1,-,TGTGCCACCACCATGACGGGCCTGGAGGCTAATGAGCAGTTCTTC,CATTMTGLEANEQFF
TRBJ2-3,-,TRBV4-3,TRBD2,TGCGCCAGCCGGCGGGAGGGCTGGAGCGCAGATACGCAGTATTTT,CASRREGWSADTQYF
TRBJ2-7,-,TRBV30,TRBD2,TGTGCCCAAGATGTGGGACTAGCGGGACTAAAAACTCCCTACGAGCAGTACTTC,CAQDVGLAGLKTPYEQYF
TRBJ2-1,-,TRBV11-3,TRBD2,TGTGCCAGCAGCCCTCTGGCTCTAGCGGGGGGTTACAATGAGCAGTTCTTC,CASSPLALAGGYNEQFF
TRBJ2-5,-,TRBV14,-,TGTGCCAGCAGTCGGCTACAAGAGACCCAGTACTTC,CASSRLQETQYF
TRBJ2-5,-,TRBV19,TRBD2,TGTGCCAGTAGTATTCGGAGTAGCGGGAGAGGGGAGACCCAGTACTTC,CASSIRSSGRGETQYF
TRBJ2-7,-,TRBV28,TRBD1,TGTGCCAGCATGACAGGGTCTTACGAGCAGTACTTC,CASMTGSYEQYF